A single sample is the source of the 9 T cell receptor beta chains below, sequenced in a study of cytomegalovirus exposure and HLA in healthy donors. Both 60 Vbeta primers and 13 Jbeta primers went into the PCR. Assay: immunoSEQ multiplex PCR; the TCRdb copy retains only in-frame clones and omits some. The table records about 130,000 clones, roughly four fifths of them present only once. Material for sequencing was PBMCs. Source of these receptors: a girl aged 2-10 years in good health and CMV-seronegative.

This clone came up a few times. The chain uses TRBV10-3 and TRBJ1-5, with D hard to call. Germline loops: CDR1 ENHRY, CDR2 SYGVKD. The CDR3 has 12 residues. The germline V and J ends were trimmed by 8 bases and 2 bases, with 7 bases remaining between them. CDR3 DNA: TGTGCCATCTCTTCGGGCAATCAGCCCCAGCATTTT. Translating it yields CAISSGNQPQHF.

This clone has a handful of counts. This rearrangement joins TRBV28 to TRBJ2-5, with a possible D match to TRBD1 (5 bases). The CDR3 contains 16 residues. The V and J ends lost 3 bases and 5 bases respectively, with 19 bases between them. CDR1 and CDR2 from the germline V gene are MDHEN and SYDVKM. This CDR3 is CASSFMGQGLEETQYF. In DNA form, the CDR3 reads TGTGCCAGCAGTTTCATGGGCCAGGGTCTCGAGGAGACCCAGTACTTC.

This clone was counted only a few times. The J gene is TRBJ1-1, the V gene TRBV5-1, with D unclear. V lost 4 bases and J lost 5, with 9 bases in between. Germline V CDR1 and CDR2: SGHRS, YFSETQ. The length of the CDR3 is 12 residues. CDR3 residues: CASSLPGTEAFF. For the CDR3, the DNA is TGCGCCAGCAGCCTCCCGGGGACTGAAGCTTTCTTT.

This clone was observed once. The rearrangement uses TRBV25-1 and TRBJ2-1; TRBD2 agrees at 8 bases. The length of the CDR3 is 15 residues. The germline V gene has CDR1 MGHDK and CDR2 SYGVNS. Losses at the gene ends were 4 bases for V and 0 bases for J; bases not matched to a gene: 2. For the CDR3, the DNA is TGTGCCAGCAGTGCCGGGAGGGGCTCCTACAATGAGCAGTTCTTC. It specifies CASSAGRGSYNEQFF.

This chain joins TRBV10-1 and TRBJ1-1; D is unclear. Germline V lookup: CDR1 WNHNN, CDR2 SYGVQD (reference sequence). The V and J ends lost 4 bases and 0 bases respectively, with 15 bases between them. The CDR3 is made up of 16 amino acids. CDR3 loop: CASSVRQVIMNTEAFF. The CDR3 DNA sequence: TGCGCCAGCAGTGTTCGGCAGGTGATTATGAACACTGAAGCTTTCTTT.

This clone is a singleton in its sample. The chain employs TRBV27 and TRBJ1-2; possible D gene TRBD1, 5 bases. Germline V gives CDR1 MNHEY, CDR2 SMNVEV (reference sequence). The V end was cut by 3 bases, the J end by 2 bases, with 16 bases between. CDR3 length: 16 residues. The CDR3 DNA is TGTGCCAGCAGTTTGGGGGGTGTCGGGACGAACTATGGCTACACCTTC. Its translation is CASSLGGVGTNYGYTF.

The chain carries TRBV5-1 and TRBJ1-1; D not certain. From germline, CDR1 is SGHRS and CDR2 YFSETQ. The ends were cut back, 2 bases at V and 4 bases at J, with 9 bases in the middle. CDR3 length: 13 residues. The CDR3 reads CASSFTRLTEAFF. The CDR3 DNA reads TGCGCCAGCAGCTTCACAAGACTCACTGAAGCTTTCTTT.

The CDR3 DNA is TGTGCCAGCAGCCAAGATCATTATTCACCCCTCCACTTT. Protein sequence: CASSQDHYSPLHF. This chain connects TRBV14 to TRBJ1-6; D uncertain. CDR1 is SGHDN and CDR2 is FVKESK in the germline V gene. V lost 0 bases and J 8 bases, leaving 5 bases between the germline ends. The CDR3 loop spans 13 amino acids.

The chain links TRBV19 to TRBJ2-7; 8 nucleotides line up with TRBD2. Per germline, CDR1 LNHDA and CDR2 SQIVND (reference sequence). V lost 6 bases and J lost 2; bases outside the gene matches: 9. The CDR3 has 15 residues. CDR3 nucleotides: TGTGCCAGTAGCGTAGCCGGGGGGGGCACCTACGAGCAGTACTTC. As protein: CASSVAGGGTYEQYF. Drawing the rest from reference TRBV19 and TRBJ2-7, the complete variable domain is DGGITQSPKYLFRKEGQNVTLSCEQNLNHDAMYWYRQDPGQGLRLIYYSQIVNDFQKGDIAEGYSVSREKKESFPLTVTSAQKNPTAFYLCASSVAGGGTYEQYFGPGTRLTVT.